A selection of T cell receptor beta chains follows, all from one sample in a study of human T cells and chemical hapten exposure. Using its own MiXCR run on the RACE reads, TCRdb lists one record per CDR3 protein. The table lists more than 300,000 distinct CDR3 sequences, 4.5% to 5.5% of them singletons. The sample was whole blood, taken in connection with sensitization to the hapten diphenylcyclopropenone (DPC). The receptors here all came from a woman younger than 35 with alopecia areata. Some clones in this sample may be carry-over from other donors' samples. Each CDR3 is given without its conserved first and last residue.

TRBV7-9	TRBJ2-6	ASSLNRTGANVLT
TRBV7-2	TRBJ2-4	ASSFRGAKNIQY
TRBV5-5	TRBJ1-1	ASILGGSYRGGDTEAF
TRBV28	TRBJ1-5	ASHNQGRGNQPQH
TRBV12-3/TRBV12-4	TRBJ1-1	ASSFGVSNTEAF
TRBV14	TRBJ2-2	ASSHQDTGELF
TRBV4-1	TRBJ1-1	ASSQDQLGVTPS
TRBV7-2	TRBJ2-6	ARNSKTGEWSGANVLT
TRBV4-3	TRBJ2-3	ASSHRQYTDTQY
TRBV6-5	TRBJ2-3	ASSYTLAGASTDTQY
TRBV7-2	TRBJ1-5	ASSLAGRGWDQPQH
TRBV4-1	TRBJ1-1	ASSLVTVNTEAF
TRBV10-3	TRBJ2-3	AIKGLATDTQY
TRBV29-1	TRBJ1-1	SVEVRGSNTEAF
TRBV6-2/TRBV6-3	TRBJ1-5	ASSRGQEVSQPQH
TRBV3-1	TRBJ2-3	ASSQDSFRDPQY
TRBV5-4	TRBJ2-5	ASSFLRTSPETQY
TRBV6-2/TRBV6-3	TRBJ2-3	ASSYLIGGGDTQY
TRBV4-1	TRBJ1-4	ASSQDKTGLNEKLF
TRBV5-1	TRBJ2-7	ASSLDGIAGDYEQY
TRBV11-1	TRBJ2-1	ASSLAWGLADNEQF
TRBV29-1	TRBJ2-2	SVEEVGANTGELF
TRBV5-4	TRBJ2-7	ASSLEAGAYEQY
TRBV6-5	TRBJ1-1	ASRAGDGEGAEAF
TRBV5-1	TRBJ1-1	ASSLVPGMNTEAF
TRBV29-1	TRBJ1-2	SVDQGLEGYT
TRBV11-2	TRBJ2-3	ASSLTRGQEDTQY
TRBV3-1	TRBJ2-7	ASSRNYRYEQY
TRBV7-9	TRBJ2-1	ASSRGGTEQF
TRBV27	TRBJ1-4	ASSLSWDRDEKLF
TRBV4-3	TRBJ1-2	ASSPGTTANYGYT
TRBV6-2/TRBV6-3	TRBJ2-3	ASSYPLAGGPGDTQY
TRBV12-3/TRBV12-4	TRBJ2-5	ASSLVGIGETQY
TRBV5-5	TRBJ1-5	ASSPGQKNQPQH
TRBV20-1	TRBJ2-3	SARRLAGGGDTQY
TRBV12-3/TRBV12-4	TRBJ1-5	ASSFIRGDQPQH
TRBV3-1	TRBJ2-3	ASSPGGPDTQY
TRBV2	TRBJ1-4	ASSEQGWAQVEKLF
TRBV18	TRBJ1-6	ASSPRTWGQGNSPLH
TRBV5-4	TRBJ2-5	ASSFGRVQETQY
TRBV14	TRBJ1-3	ASSHTTTSIY
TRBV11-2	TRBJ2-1	ASSLGSGRATADQF
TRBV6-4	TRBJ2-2	ASSDGSTGELF
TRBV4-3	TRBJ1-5	ASSQGTGPNQPQH
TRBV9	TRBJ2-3	ASSVGYISDTQY
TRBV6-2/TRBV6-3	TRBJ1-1	ASSQRRINTEAF
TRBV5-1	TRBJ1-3	ASSLRSGGAGNTIY
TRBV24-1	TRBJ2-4	ATINGLAGETKNIQY
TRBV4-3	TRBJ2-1	ASSQVASGGAVGRF
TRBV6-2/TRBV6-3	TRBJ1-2	ASSEYGSNYGYT
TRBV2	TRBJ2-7	ASEGSVAYEQY
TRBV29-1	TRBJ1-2	SVRQANYGYT
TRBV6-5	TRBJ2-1	ASSYQSKALGTGGNEQF
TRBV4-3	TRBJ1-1	ASSPQARGGTEAF
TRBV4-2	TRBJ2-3	ASSQGHTDTQY
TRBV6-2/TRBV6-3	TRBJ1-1	ASKEDRGPGNTEAF
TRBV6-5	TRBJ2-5	ASSPGTGAKTQY
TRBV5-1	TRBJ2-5	ASSLEGGPETQY
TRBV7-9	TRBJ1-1	ASSSFRDTEAF
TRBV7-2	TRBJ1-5	ASSRTGTANQPQH